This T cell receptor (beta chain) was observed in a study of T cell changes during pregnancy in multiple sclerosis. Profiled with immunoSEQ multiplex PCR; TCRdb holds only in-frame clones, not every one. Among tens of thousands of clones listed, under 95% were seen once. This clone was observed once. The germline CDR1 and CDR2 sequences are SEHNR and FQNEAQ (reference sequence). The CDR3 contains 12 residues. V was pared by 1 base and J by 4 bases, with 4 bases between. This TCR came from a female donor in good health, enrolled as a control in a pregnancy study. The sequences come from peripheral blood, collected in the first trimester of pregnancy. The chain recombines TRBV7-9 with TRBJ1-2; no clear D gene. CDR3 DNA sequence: TGTGCCAGCAGCTTAGATATCTATGGCTACACCTTC. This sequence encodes CASSLDIYGYTF.